This TCR beta chain appears in the sequencing data of a study of graft-versus-host responses after intestinal transplantation. Study background: Among the recipients, transplants were multivisceral, liver-intestinal, or isolated intestinal.

Points on this clone: The antigen is not known.

V shed 3 bases, J shed 6 bases, and the junction held 7 bases outside the gene matches. The germline V gene has CDR1 MNHEY and CDR2 SMNVEV (reference sequence). CDR3 length: 14 amino acids. Data came from immunoSEQ multiplex PCR; TCRdb stores just in-frame clones and leaves some out. The sample comprises some 85,000 clones, about 90% of which are singletons, and roughly 0.4% rests with the top ten. The sequence derives from a human donor who was the organ donor for an intestinal transplant. This rearrangement joins TRBV27 to TRBJ1-2, with TRBD1 identical over 7 bases. Sequenced here: unstimulated CD8+ T cells sorted from spleen or lymph node cells, sampled before transplant. This CDR3 is CASSLTGPIDGYTF. DNA for the CDR3: TGTGCCAGCAGTTTGACAGGGCCTATAGATGGCTACACCTTC.